These T cell receptor beta chains were read from a single sample in a study of blood T cell repertoires in COVID-19. TCRdb's table, derived via immunoSEQ multiplex PCR, lists solely in-frame clones and lacks some. Among about 88,000 clones listed, around 90% were seen once. Sequenced sample: peripheral blood. The receptors stem from a male donor with acute or convalescent COVID-19. CDR3s include the opening cysteine and the closing phenylalanine or tryptophan. The order of the fields is J gene, clone size, V gene, D gene, CDR3 DNA, CDR3 protein. D genes are given only for firm matches. Expanded clones are given a class, and other clones once, few, many or no size at all.

J: TRBJ1-2; size: .; V: TRBV6-1; D: TRBD1; DNA: TGTGCCAGCAGAGCGACAGGGGAGACGGATGGCTACACCTTC; CDR3: CASRATGETDGYTF
J: TRBJ2-7; size: .; V: TRBV9; D: TRBD1; DNA: TGTGCCAGCAGCGTAAGGTCAGGGGGTAGCGAGCAGTACTTC; CDR3: CASSVRSGGSEQYF
J: TRBJ2-7; size: .; V: TRBV12-3/TRBV12-4; D: TRBD1; DNA: TGTGCCAGCACCCAGGGGGCGCGGGACGAGCAGTACTTC; CDR3: CASTQGARDEQYF
J: TRBJ1-2; size: few; V: TRBV30; D: .; DNA: TGTGCCTGGAGTGGCCGAAGGGGCTATGGCTACACCTTC; CDR3: CAWSGRRGYGYTF
J: TRBJ1-2; size: .; V: TRBV30; D: .; DNA: TGTGCCTCCCACTCGGGCTATGGCTACACCTTC; CDR3: CASHSGYGYTF
J: TRBJ1-1; size: .; V: TRBV5-1; D: TRBD1; DNA: TGCGCCAGCAGCTTGACCCACAGACAGGGAGGTCTAGGCACTGAAGCTTTCTTT; CDR3: CASSLTHRQGGLGTEAFF
J: TRBJ2-1; size: few; V: TRBV23-1; D: .; DNA: TGCGCCAGCAGTCGGGGAGGGACAAAGTACAATGAGCAGTTCTTC; CDR3: CASSRGGTKYNEQFF
J: TRBJ2-3; size: .; V: TRBV7-9; D: TRBD1; DNA: TGTGCCAGCAGCTGGACAGGGGATAGAGCAGATACGCAGTATTTT; CDR3: CASSWTGDRADTQYF
J: TRBJ1-6; size: .; V: TRBV28; D: TRBD1; DNA: TGTGCCAGCACCTTAAGGGGCGGACAGGGGAATTCACCCCTCCACTTT; CDR3: CASTLRGGQGNSPLHF
J: TRBJ2-7; size: few; V: TRBV2; D: .; DNA: TGTGCCAGCAGTCACTCCTACGAGCAGTACTTC; CDR3: CASSHSYEQYF
J: TRBJ1-2; size: .; V: TRBV7-9; D: TRBD1; DNA: TGTGCCAGCAGCTTCGGACAGGGCGAGACTTACACCTTC; CDR3: CASSFGQGETYTF
J: TRBJ2-2; size: .; V: TRBV3-1/TRBV3-2; D: .; DNA: TGTGCCAGCAGCCAAGATAGTGCGGGACAGACTTCCACCGGGGAGCTGTTTTTT; CDR3: CASSQDSAGQTSTGELFF
J: TRBJ1-4; size: .; V: TRBV2; D: .; DNA: TGTGCCAGCGTCCTGCAGGCGCAAGGTGAAAAACTGTTTTTT; CDR3: CASVLQAQGEKLFF
J: TRBJ2-2; size: .; V: TRBV9; D: .; DNA: TGTGCCAGCAGCGCACAGACCCTAGCATCCGGGGAGCTGTTTTTT; CDR3: CASSAQTLASGELFF
J: TRBJ2-5; size: .; V: TRBV15; D: TRBD1; DNA: TGTGCCACCAGCAGAGATCGGACAGGGGGACAAGAGACCCAGTACTTC; CDR3: CATSRDRTGGQETQYF
J: TRBJ2-2; size: .; V: TRBV19; D: .; DNA: TGTGCCAGTCTAAGTGTTACCGGGGAGCTGTTTTTT; CDR3: CASLSVTGELFF
J: TRBJ1-4; size: .; V: TRBV5-1; D: .; DNA: TGCGCCAGCAGCTTGGAAGTAGGGGGTAATGAAAAACTGTTTTTT; CDR3: CASSLEVGGNEKLFF
J: TRBJ1-5; size: .; V: TRBV6-5; D: .; DNA: TGTGCCAGCAGCAAGGCAGGGGCCCGCAATCAGCCCCAGCATTTT; CDR3: CASSKAGARNQPQHF
J: TRBJ1-1; size: .; V: TRBV5-1; D: .; DNA: TGCGCCAGCAGCGGACCCACAGGGAACACTGAAGCTTTCTTT; CDR3: CASSGPTGNTEAFF
J: TRBJ1-3; size: .; V: TRBV4-2; D: TRBD1; DNA: TGTGCCAGCAGCCAAGGAAAGGACAGGGCGGACTCTGGAAACACCATATATTTT; CDR3: CASSQGKDRADSGNTIYF
J: TRBJ1-4; size: few; V: TRBV6-5; D: .; DNA: TGTGCCAGCAGCCCGGCCGGGGGGGTTCGCGAAAAACTGTTTTTT; CDR3: CASSPAGGVREKLFF
J: TRBJ1-2; size: once; V: TRBV6-6; D: .; DNA: TGTGCCAGCAGTTTAGGTCTCGACAGTTCCTATGGCTACACCTTC; CDR3: CASSLGLDSSYGYTF
J: TRBJ1-1; size: .; V: TRBV10-3; D: TRBD1; DNA: TGTGCCATGAGGGACAGGGGGGACACTGAAGCTTTCTTT; CDR3: CAMRDRGDTEAFF
J: TRBJ1-5; size: once; V: TRBV30; D: .; DNA: TGTGCCTGGAGTCCTCAGGGTTATAGCAATCAGCCCCAGCATTTT; CDR3: CAWSPQGYSNQPQHF
J: TRBJ1-5; size: .; V: TRBV2; D: TRBD1; DNA: TGTGCCAGCGCCCCTGACAGGGGGAAACAGCCCCAGCATTTT; CDR3: CASAPDRGKQPQHF
J: TRBJ1-2; size: .; V: TRBV19; D: .; DNA: TGTGCCAGTAGTACCCTCTATGGCTACACCTTC; CDR3: CASSTLYGYTF
J: TRBJ2-7; size: .; V: TRBV6-1; D: .; DNA: TGTGCCAGCAGTGAAGGGAGGGGCGCCGGGTACTTC; CDR3: CASSEGRGAGYF
J: TRBJ2-2; size: once; V: TRBV6-1; D: TRBD1; DNA: TGTGCCAGCAGTGAAGCTCAGGGGGCGGCCGGGGAGCTGTTTTTT; CDR3: CASSEAQGAAGELFF
J: TRBJ2-5; size: .; V: TRBV18; D: TRBD1; DNA: TGTGCCAGCTCACCACCGCCGGGGACAGGACCGACCCAGTACTTC; CDR3: CASSPPPGTGPTQYF
J: TRBJ2-2; size: .; V: TRBV5-1; D: TRBD1; DNA: TGCGCCAGCAGTGCACAGGGGACCGGGGAGCTGTTTTTT; CDR3: CASSAQGTGELFF
J: TRBJ1-5; size: few; V: TRBV12-3/TRBV12-4; D: .; DNA: TGTGCCAGCAGTTGGTCGGGGAATCAGCCCCAGCATTTT; CDR3: CASSWSGNQPQHF
J: TRBJ2-2; size: .; V: TRBV18; D: .; DNA: TGTGCCAGCTCACCACAAGCTCGGGGGGCTGCGAACACCGGGGAGCTGTTTTTT; CDR3: CASSPQARGAANTGELFF
J: TRBJ2-3; size: .; V: TRBV28; D: TRBD2; DNA: TGTGCCAGCACCCCCCGGACGGGGGGGCTTGATACGCAGTATTTT; CDR3: CASTPRTGGLDTQYF
J: TRBJ1-6; size: .; V: TRBV6-1; D: .; DNA: TGTGCCAGCAGTGAAAGCAGGGCCGATAGGTCCTATAATTCACCCCTCCACTTT; CDR3: CASSESRADRSYNSPLHF
J: TRBJ1-4; size: .; V: TRBV5-6; D: TRBD1; DNA: TGTGCCAGCAGCTTGCTGGGACAGGGAGGTACTAATGAAAAACTGTTTTTT; CDR3: CASSLLGQGGTNEKLFF
J: TRBJ2-3; size: .; V: TRBV18; D: .; DNA: TGTGCCAGCTCTCGCGGGGAAGATACGCAGTATTTT; CDR3: CASSRGEDTQYF
J: TRBJ2-3; size: .; V: TRBV19; D: TRBD1; DNA: TGTGCCAGTAGTATACGTGCGACAGGGAGTTTCCTAGATACGCAGTATTTT; CDR3: CASSIRATGSFLDTQYF
J: TRBJ2-3; size: .; V: TRBV7-9; D: TRBD1; DNA: TGTGCCAGCAGCCCGGGACAGGGCGACACAGATACGCAGTATTTT; CDR3: CASSPGQGDTDTQYF
J: TRBJ2-5; size: .; V: TRBV25-1; D: TRBD2; DNA: TGTGCCAGCAGTCTACTAGGAACTAGCGGGGGAGAGACCCAGTACTTC; CDR3: CASSLLGTSGGETQYF
J: TRBJ1-2; size: .; V: TRBV7-2; D: .; DNA: TGTGCCAGCAGCTTAGGGACCCGGGGTTATGGCTACACCTTC; CDR3: CASSLGTRGYGYTF
J: TRBJ1-4; size: few; V: TRBV7-9; D: .; DNA: TGTGCCAGCAGCCCGTCGGTCCAGGGTAATGAAAAACTGTTTTTT; CDR3: CASSPSVQGNEKLFF
J: TRBJ2-6; size: .; V: TRBV7-7; D: TRBD1; DNA: TGTGCTAGCAGCCGGGACAGCTCTGGTGGGGCCAACGTCCTGACTTTC; CDR3: CASSRDSSGGANVLTF
J: TRBJ1-1; size: .; V: TRBV30; D: TRBD1; DNA: TGTGCCTGGAGTACCCAGAAAGGGACAGTAGTGGAAGCTTTCTTT; CDR3: CAWSTQKGTVVEAFF
J: TRBJ2-3; size: .; V: TRBV7-3; D: .; DNA: TGTGCCAGCAGCTTAACGGTCGCTCGGGGGGCAGTTAGCACAGATACGCAGTATTTT; CDR3: CASSLTVARGAVSTDTQYF
J: TRBJ2-7; size: .; V: TRBV5-1; D: TRBD1; DNA: TGCGCCAGCAGCTCCAGCCATTTGACAGGGCGTATCTACGAGCAGTACTTC; CDR3: CASSSSHLTGRIYEQYF
J: TRBJ2-7; size: once; V: TRBV7-2; D: .; DNA: TGTGCCAGCAGCTTAAACAGGGAGGGGCAGTACTTC; CDR3: CASSLNREGQYF
J: TRBJ1-1; size: .; V: TRBV12-5; D: .; DNA: TGTGCTAGTGGTTTGGAGGCGGGAAAAGAAGCTTTCTTT; CDR3: CASGLEAGKEAFF